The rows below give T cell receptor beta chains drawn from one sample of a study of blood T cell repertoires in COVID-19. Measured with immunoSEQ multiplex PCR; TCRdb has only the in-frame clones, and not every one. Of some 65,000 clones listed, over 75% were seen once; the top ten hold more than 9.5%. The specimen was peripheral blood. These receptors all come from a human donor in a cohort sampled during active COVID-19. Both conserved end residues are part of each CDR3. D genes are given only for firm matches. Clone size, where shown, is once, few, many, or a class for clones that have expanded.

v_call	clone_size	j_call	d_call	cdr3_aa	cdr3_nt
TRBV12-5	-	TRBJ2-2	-	CASSWEANTGELFF	TGTGCTAGTTCGTGGGAGGCGAACACCGGGGAGCTGTTTTTT
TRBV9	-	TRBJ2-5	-	CASSVRAKETQYF	TGTGCCAGCAGCGTACGAGCGAAAGAGACCCAGTACTTC
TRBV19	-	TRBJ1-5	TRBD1	CASSRPTGGRGPQHF	TGTGCCAGTAGTCGCCCAACAGGGGGCCGGGGACCCCAGCATTTT
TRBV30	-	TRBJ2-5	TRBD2	CAWSGRTKETQYF	TGTGCCTGGAGCGGGAGGACCAAAGAGACCCAGTACTTC
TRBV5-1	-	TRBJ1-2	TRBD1	CASSPTGTGAGYTF	TGCGCCAGCAGTCCTACCGGGACAGGGGCTGGCTACACCTTC
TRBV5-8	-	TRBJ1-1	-	CASSLGVQGGLFTEAFF	TGTGCCAGCAGCTTGGGGGTACAGGGTGGCTTGTTCACTGAAGCTTTCTTT
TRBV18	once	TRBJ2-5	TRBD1	CASSNTGVGETQYF	TGTGCCAGCTCGAATACAGGGGTTGGAGAGACCCAGTACTTC
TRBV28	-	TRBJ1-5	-	CAGGGNQPQHF	TGTGCAGGCGGTGGCAATCAGCCCCAGCATTTT
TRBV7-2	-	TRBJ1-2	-	CASSLDRRYNYGYTF	TGTGCCAGCAGCTTAGACCGGAGATATAACTATGGCTACACCTTC
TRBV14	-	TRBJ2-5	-	CASSQGAWKTQYF	TGTGCCAGCAGCCAGGGGGCCTGGAAGACCCAGTACTTC
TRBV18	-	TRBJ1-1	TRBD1	CASSPSRQGTEAFF	TGTGCCAGCTCACCCTCGAGACAGGGCACTGAAGCTTTCTTT
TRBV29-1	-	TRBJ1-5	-	CSVRDNINQPQHF	TGCAGCGTACGGGACAACATAAATCAGCCCCAGCATTTT
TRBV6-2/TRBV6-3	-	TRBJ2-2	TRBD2	CASSSPRAFAGGGTGELFF	TGTGCCAGCAGCTCTCCCCGGGCGTTTGCGGGAGGCGGCACCGGGGAGCTGTTTTTT
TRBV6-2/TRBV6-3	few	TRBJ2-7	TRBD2	CASSNGLAGYEQYF	TGTGCCAGCAGTAACGGACTAGCCGGGTACGAGCAGTACTTC
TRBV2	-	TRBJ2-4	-	CASTGDEAKNIQYF	TGTGCCAGCACGGGGGATGAAGCCAAAAACATTCAGTACTTC
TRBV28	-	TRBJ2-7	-	CASSFQGPYEQYF	TGTGCCAGCAGTTTCCAGGGCCCCTACGAGCAGTACTTC
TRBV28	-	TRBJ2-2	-	CASATRGTGELFF	TGTGCCAGCGCCACCAGGGGCACCGGGGAGCTGTTTTTT
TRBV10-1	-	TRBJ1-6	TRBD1	CASSENRGPLHF	TGCGCCAGCAGTGAGAACAGGGGACCCCTCCACTTT
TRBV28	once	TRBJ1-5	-	CASSFVGNQPQHF	TGTGCCAGCAGTTTTGTAGGCAATCAGCCCCAGCATTTT
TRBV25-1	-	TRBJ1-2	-	CASSEWQQAIGGYTF	TGTGCCAGCAGTGAATGGCAACAGGCAATAGGAGGCTACACCTTC
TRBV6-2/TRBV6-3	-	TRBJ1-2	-	CASSYSPDIGYTF	TGTGCCAGCAGTTACTCGCCGGACATTGGCTACACCTTC
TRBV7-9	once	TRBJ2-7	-	CASSPGRIYEQYF	TGTGCCAGCAGCCCCGGGAGAATTTACGAGCAGTACTTC
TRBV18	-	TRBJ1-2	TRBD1	CASSLWDSGSYGYTF	TGTGCCAGCTCACTCTGGGACAGCGGATCTTATGGCTACACCTTC
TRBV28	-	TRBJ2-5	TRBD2	CASSRGLAVLGETQYF	TGTGCCAGCAGCCGGGGACTAGCGGTCCTAGGAGAGACCCAGTACTTC